This T cell receptor beta chain stems from a study of blood T cell repertoires in COVID-19. Study at large: COVID-19 samples from acute and convalescent phases originated in the United States, Italy and Spain. T cells, B-cell-depleted T cells, or PBMCs provided the cDNA or gDNA that served as material.

Seattle-derived patients entered the study during active infection and were followed longitudinally. V trimming: 4 bases; J trimming: 8 bases; junction bases outside the gene matches: 5. The CDR3 covers 14 residues. Germline values: CDR1 MNHEY, CDR2 SMNVEV (reference sequence). Original data processing: Nucleated cell number was recorded as an estimate derived from reference gene primer amplification. Produced via immunoSEQ multiplex PCR; TCRdb's table is partial and in-frame only. The V and J calls and clone size are taken from that table; D and trimming were inferred from the DNA. The sample has 150,000 to 200,000 clones, 86% seen once.

This receptor was obtained from a woman aged 60-70 years with COVID-19, enrolled during active disease. This chain connects TRBV27 to TRBJ1-4; 9 nucleotides line up with TRBD1. The material sequenced was peripheral blood. CDR3 in amino acids: CASSSRQGGEKLFF. DNA of the CDR3: TGTGCCAGCAGTTCCCGACAGGGGGGGGAAAAACTGTTTTTT.